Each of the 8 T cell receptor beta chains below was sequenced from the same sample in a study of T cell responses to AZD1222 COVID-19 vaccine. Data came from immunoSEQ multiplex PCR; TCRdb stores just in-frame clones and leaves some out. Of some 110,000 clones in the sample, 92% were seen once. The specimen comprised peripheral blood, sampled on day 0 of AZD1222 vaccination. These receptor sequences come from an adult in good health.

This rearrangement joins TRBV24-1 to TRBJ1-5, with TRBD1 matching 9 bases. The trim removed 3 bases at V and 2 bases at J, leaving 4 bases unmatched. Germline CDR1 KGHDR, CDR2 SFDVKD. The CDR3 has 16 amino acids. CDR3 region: CATSDAGTGRNQPQHF. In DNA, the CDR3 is TGTGCCACCAGTGATGCCGGGACAGGGCGCAATCAGCCCCAGCATTTT.

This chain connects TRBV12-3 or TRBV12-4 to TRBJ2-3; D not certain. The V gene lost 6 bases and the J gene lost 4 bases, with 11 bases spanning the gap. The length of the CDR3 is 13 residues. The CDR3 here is CASSPSEADTQYF. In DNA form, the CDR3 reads TGTGCCAGCAGCCCCTCCGAGGCAGATACGCAGTATTTT.

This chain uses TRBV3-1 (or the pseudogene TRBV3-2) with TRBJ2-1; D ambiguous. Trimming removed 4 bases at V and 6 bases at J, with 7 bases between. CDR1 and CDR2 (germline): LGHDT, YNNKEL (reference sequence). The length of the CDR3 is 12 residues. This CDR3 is CASSPTFNEQFF. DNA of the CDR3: TGTGCCAGCAGCCCGACCTTCAATGAGCAGTTCTTC.

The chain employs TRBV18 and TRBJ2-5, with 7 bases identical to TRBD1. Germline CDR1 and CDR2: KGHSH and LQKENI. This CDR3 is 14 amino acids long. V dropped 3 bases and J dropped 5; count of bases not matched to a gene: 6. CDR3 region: CASSPPRGQETQYF. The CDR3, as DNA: TGTGCCAGCTCACCGCCCAGGGGACAGGAGACCCAGTACTTC.

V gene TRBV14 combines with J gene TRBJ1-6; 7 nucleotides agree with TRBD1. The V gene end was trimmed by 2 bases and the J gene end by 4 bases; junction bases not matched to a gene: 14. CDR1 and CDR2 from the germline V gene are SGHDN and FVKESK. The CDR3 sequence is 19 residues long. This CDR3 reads CASSQRPWGPGGYNSPLHF. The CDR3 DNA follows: TGTGCCAGCAGCCAAAGGCCGTGGGGACCAGGGGGTTATAATTCACCCCTCCACTTT.

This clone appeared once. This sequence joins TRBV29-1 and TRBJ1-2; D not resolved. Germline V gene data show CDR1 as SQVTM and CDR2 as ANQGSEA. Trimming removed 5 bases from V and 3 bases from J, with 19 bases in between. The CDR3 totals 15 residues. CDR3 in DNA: TGCAGCGTTTTGGTGCAAGGCACCGGCTACTATGGCTACACCTTC. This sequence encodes CSVLVQGTGYYGYTF.

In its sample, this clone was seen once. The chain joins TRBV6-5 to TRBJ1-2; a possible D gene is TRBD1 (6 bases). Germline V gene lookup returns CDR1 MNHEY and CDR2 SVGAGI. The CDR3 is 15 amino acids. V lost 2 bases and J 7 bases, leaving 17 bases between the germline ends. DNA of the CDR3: TGTGCCAGCAGTTACGTTGGGGGGGCAACGGGTGGCTACACCTTC. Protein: CASSYVGGATGGYTF.

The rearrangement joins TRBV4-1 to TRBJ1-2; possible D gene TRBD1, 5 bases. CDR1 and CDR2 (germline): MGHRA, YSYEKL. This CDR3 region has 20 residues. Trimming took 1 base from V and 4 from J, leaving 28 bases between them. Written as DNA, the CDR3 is TGCGCCAGCAGCCAAGGAGGGCTGGGGGACCTACGGGGATCTGGCTATGGCTACACCTTC. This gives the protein CASSQGGLGDLRGSGYGYTF.